This T cell receptor beta chain was profiled in a study of control samples from healthy donors and cancer patients. Some clones are missing from TCRdb's copy, which holds only in-frame ones; the method was immunoSEQ multiplex PCR. The sample lists about 160,000 clones, roughly 89% seen once, with around 12% in the top ten. The V segment lost 6 bases and the J segment 6 bases; nucleotides outside the gene matches: 9. The CDR3 length is 15 residues. CDR1 WNHNN and CDR2 SYGVQD come from the germline V gene (reference sequence). The clonotype comes from a man aged 25 to 45 in good health. Sequenced material: blood. The chain employs TRBV10-1 and TRBJ2-5, with TRBD1 matching 11 bases. The CDR3 sequence: CASRAPGQGEKTQYF. As DNA, the CDR3 is TGCGCCAGCAGAGCACCGGGACAGGGGGAAAAGACCCAGTACTTC.